Each of the 21 T cell receptor beta chains below was sequenced from the same sample in a study of spatial heterogeneity in lung cancer. TCRdb ran MiXCR on the 5' RACE reads and lists one entry per CDR3 protein. The repertoire holds about 41,000 distinct CDR3 sequences, with approximately 10% as singletons. As to time point: sample taken at primary tumor resection. In each case, whole RNA from tumor, nontumor lung or frozen PBMC was sequenced unsorted. The sample was PBMCs, taken at surgery. The receptors were sampled from a female donor with early-stage non-small cell lung cancer.

The J gene is TRBJ1-5, the V gene TRBV6-5, with 8 bases aligning to TRBD1. Germline trimming cut 6 bases from V and 5 bases from J; bases unmatched to any gene: 12. From germline, CDR1 is MNHEY and CDR2 SVGAGI. This CDR3 is 16 amino acids long. CDR3 residues: CASRNGAGGRHQPQHF. The CDR3, as DNA: TGTGCCAGCAGGAACGGTGCAGGGGGCCGGCATCAGCCCCAGCATTTT.

There are a few counts of this clonotype. The chain couples TRBV5-4 to TRBJ1-1, with no clear D. Trimming left V 0 bases short and J 4 bases short, with 10 bases between. This CDR3 spans 14 amino acids. Germline V lookup: CDR1 SGHNT, CDR2 YYREEE (reference sequence). CDR3 sequence: CASSLENYPTEAFF. The CDR3 DNA is TGTGCCAGCAGCTTGGAGAACTACCCCACTGAAGCTTTCTTT.

This clonotype was picked up a small number of times. CDR3 in amino acids: CSAREQGRKDTQYF. DNA of the CDR3: TGCAGTGCTAGAGAGCAAGGACGGAAGGATACGCAGTATTTT. The genes are TRBV20-1 and TRBJ2-3; no clear D gene. V gave up 0 bases and J gave up 6 bases, with 13 bases separating them. The CDR3 totals 14 residues. Germline V CDR1 and CDR2: DFQATT, SNEGSKA (reference sequence).

This chain uses TRBV5-4 with TRBJ2-5; D unresolved. V was clipped by 4 bases and J by 3 bases, with 7 bases between them. The length of the CDR3 is 12 residues. Germline assignment: CDR1 SGHNT and CDR2 YYREEE (reference sequence). In DNA form, the CDR3 reads TGTGCCAGCAGCATGCCAAAAGAGACCCAGTACTTC. This translates into CASSMPKETQYF. The complete variable domain, with remaining parts taken from reference TRBV5-4 and TRBJ2-5, reads ETGVTQSPTHLIKTRGQQVTLRCSSQSGHNTVSWYQQALGQGPQFIFQYYREEENGRGNFPPRFSGLQFPNYSSELNVNALELDDSALYLCASSMPKETQYFGPGTRLLVL.

This clonotype was found many times. This sequence joins TRBV24-1 and TRBJ2-2; tentatively, D is TRBD1 (5 bases). V gave up 2 bases and J gave up 7 bases, with 7 bases separating them. This CDR3 region has 13 residues. CDR1 and CDR2 (germline): KGHDR, SFDVKD. The CDR3, as DNA: TGTGCCACCAGTGATTACCAGGGCGGGGAGCTGTTTTTT. This codes for CATSDYQGGELFF.

The sample holds a few counts of this clonotype. V and J are TRBV5-8 and TRBJ2-7, with 7 positions matching TRBD1. Germline V gene sequence: CDR1 SGHTS, CDR2 YDEGEE. After removal of 5 bases from V and 5 bases from J, the junction contained 7 bases not matched to a gene. The CDR3 has 13 amino acids. The CDR3 sequence is CASSFYRGDEQYF. In DNA, the CDR3 is TGTGCCAGCAGTTTCTACAGGGGAGACGAGCAGTACTTC.

The CDR3 coding sequence is TGTGCCAGCTCACCACCACCCGGGACAGGGAAAGGAAACACCATATATTTT. Translated: CASSPPPGTGKGNTIYF. The chain combines TRBV18 with TRBJ1-3, with 9 bases matching TRBD1. CDR1 KGHSH and CDR2 LQKENI come from the germline V gene. The CDR3 has 17 amino acids. J was trimmed by 4 bases and V by 0 bases; bases with no gene match: 7.

The CDR3 DNA is TGCGCCAGCAGCTTGGTGTTCGGGAGAGGCGAGACCCAGTACTTC. This gives the protein CASSLVFGRGETQYF. V usage is TRBV5-1 and J usage is TRBJ2-5; a weak D match, TRBD2 (6 bases). This CDR3 comprises 15 residues. V lost 0 bases to trimming and J lost 5 bases, with 14 bases between them. CDR1 is SGHRS and CDR2 is YFSETQ in the germline V gene.

In the case of this clonotype: A much more abundant neighbour one base away suggests this may be a read error. The chain links TRBV11-1 to TRBJ2-3; 9 bases are shared with TRBD1. This CDR3 has 16 residues. Germline CDR1 reads SGHAT; CDR2 reads FQDESV (reference sequence). V trimming: 3 bases; J trimming: 6 bases; junction bases outside the gene matches: 10. Here the CDR3 reads CASSFAAGDREDTQYF. The CDR3 DNA reads TGTGCCAGCAGCTTTGCGGCAGGGGACAGGGAGGATACGCAGTATTTT.

This clonotype was observed a handful of times. CDR3 in amino acids: CASRQGQGGNSPLHF. The CDR3 DNA sequence: TGTGCCAGCAGACAGGGACAGGGTGGAAATTCACCCCTCCACTTT. V gene TRBV12-3 or TRBV12-4 combines with J gene TRBJ1-6; 9 bases line up with TRBD1. The CDR3 spans 15 residues. Germline trimming cut 6 bases from V and 7 bases from J; bases unmatched to any gene: 7.

CDR3 sequence: CASSRLAGDGEQFF. The DNA of the CDR3 is TGTGCCAGCAGCAGACTAGCGGGGGATGGTGAGCAGTTCTTC. V gene TRBV2 combines with J gene TRBJ2-1; 12 bases agree with TRBD2. Germline CDR1 and CDR2: SNHLY and FYNNEI. CDR3 length: 14 amino acids. Trimming removed 6 bases from V and 9 bases from J; junction bases left unmatched: 6.

This clonotype was counted only a few times. The chain links TRBV11-2 to TRBJ2-3, with D hard to call. This CDR3 is built from 12 residues. V dropped 5 bases and J dropped 5 bases, with 8 bases sitting between them. Looked up from germline, CDR1 is SGHAT and CDR2 is FQNNGV. CDR3 nucleotides: TGTGCCAGCAGCCCGACAATAGATACGCAGTATTTT. Its protein is CASSPTIDTQYF.

The V call is TRBV18, the J call TRBJ1-5; D might be TRBD1 (5 bases). CDR1 is KGHSH and CDR2 is LQKENI in the germline V gene. V was pared by 3 bases and J by 5 bases, with 14 bases between. This CDR3 has 15 amino acids. As DNA, the CDR3 is TGTGCCAGCTCACCTATAGCCGGGGGAGATCAGCCCCAGCATTTT. Residues: CASSPIAGGDQPQHF.

The chain carries TRBV4-1 and TRBJ2-1; the D call may be TRBD1 or TRBD2 (5 bases each). In germline, CDR1 is MGHRA, CDR2 YSYEKL. The CDR3 is 15 amino acids. Trimming removed 4 bases from V and 0 bases from J, with 10 bases in between. Written as DNA, the CDR3 is TGCGCCAGCAGCCCCGGGACGGCCTCCTACAATGAGCAGTTCTTC. This translates into CASSPGTASYNEQFF.

This clonotype was observed a handful of times. CDR3 protein: CASSATDANYGYTF. The DNA of the CDR3 is TGTGCCAGCAGCGCGACGGACGCTAACTATGGCTACACCTTC. The J gene is TRBJ1-2, the V gene TRBV7-9; D unclear. The V and J ends lost 5 bases and 0 bases respectively, with 10 bases between them. The length of the CDR3 is 14 residues. CDR1 and CDR2 (germline): SEHNR, FQNEAQ (reference sequence).

The chain couples TRBV20-1 to TRBJ1-2; 7 bases fit TRBD1. The V segment lost 3 bases and the J segment 3 bases; nucleotides outside the gene matches: 4. Germline V gives CDR1 DFQATT, CDR2 SNEGSKA (reference sequence). The CDR3 is 13 residues long. This CDR3 is CSARRTGHYGYTF. The CDR3 nucleotides read TGCAGTGCTAGGCGGACAGGACACTATGGCTACACCTTC.

This clonotype was detected ten times or more. J is TRBJ1-4 and V is TRBV18, with D uncertain. V was trimmed by 3 bases and J by 3 bases, leaving 8 bases between them. The CDR3 has 14 amino acids. From germline, CDR1 is KGHSH and CDR2 LQKENI. Here the CDR3 DNA reads TGTGCCAGCTCACCTTCTACAGCTAATGAAAAACTGTTTTTT. Its protein is CASSPSTANEKLFF.

This clonotype was observed a handful of times. The chain uses TRBV7-6 and TRBJ2-2; D not certain. Trimming stripped 5 bases from V and 6 bases from J, with 10 bases between. The CDR3 runs to 13 residues. In germline, CDR1 is SGHVS, CDR2 FNYEAQ. DNA for the CDR3: TGTGCCAGCAGCGTCTACAACGCCGGGGAGCTGTTTTTT. Translating gives CASSVYNAGELFF.

In this sample, this clonotype turned up many times. This chain links TRBV27 with TRBJ2-1, with TRBD1 identical over 11 bases. With V trimmed by 5 bases and J by 4 bases, 4 bases remained unmatched. The CDR3 runs 15 residues. Germline V gene sequence: CDR1 MNHEY, CDR2 SMNVEV (reference sequence). CDR3 nucleotide sequence: TGTGCCAGCAGTCCCGGACAGGGGGCTTACAATGAGCAGTTCTTC. Its translation is CASSPGQGAYNEQFF.

The V gene is TRBV5-1, the J gene TRBJ2-3, with 7 bases lining up with TRBD1. Germline V gives CDR1 SGHRS, CDR2 YFSETQ. This CDR3 region has 17 residues. With V trimmed by 5 bases and J by 1 base, 13 bases remained unmatched. This CDR3 is CASREQGVGTRTDTQYF. The CDR3 DNA sequence: TGCGCCAGCAGGGAGCAGGGGGTAGGCACCCGCACAGATACGCAGTATTTT.

This clonotype came up a few times. This CDR3 is CASSGGNQPQHF. The CDR3 DNA follows: TGTGCCAGCAGCGGCGGCAATCAGCCCCAGCATTTT. This chain joins TRBV5-6 and TRBJ1-5; D is unclear. V lost 4 bases and J lost 2, with 4 bases in between. The germline CDR1 and CDR2 sequences are SGHDT and YYEEEE. The CDR3 consists of 12 residues.